These 17 T cell receptor beta chains came from one sample sequenced in a study of CD8+ T cells in alopecia areata. RNA, once extracted, was reverse transcribed into cDNA for use as the sequencing template. The method was immunoSEQ multiplex PCR; TCRdb's version includes in-frame clones alone and lacks a portion of them. The data show about 200,000 clones, with around three fifths seen just once and around 5% held by the top ten. The material sequenced was CD8+ T cells sorted from blood. The receptors were sampled from a human donor in good health.

The rearrangement uses TRBV29-1 and TRBJ1-2; 9 bases map to TRBD1. The CDR3 is 11 amino acids. The germline V gene encodes CDR1 SQVTM and CDR2 ANQGSEA. Here the CDR3 reads CSADRGYGYTF. The DNA for the CDR3 is TGCAGTGCGGACAGGGGCTATGGCTACACCTTC.

This clone was seen only a few times. The chain couples TRBV9 to TRBJ1-4; D gene ambiguous. CDR1 and CDR2 from the germline V gene are SGDLS and YYNGEE. V was cut by 4 bases and J by 0 bases, with 10 bases left in between. CDR3 length equals 15 residues. The CDR3 bases are TGTGCCAGCAGCCTCCGAGGTACAACTAATGAAAAACTGTTTTTT. It translates to CASSLRGTTNEKLFF.

CDR3: CATSLRPGGIGETQYF. The CDR3 nucleotides are TGTGCCACCAGCCTCAGACCCGGGGGGATCGGAGAGACCCAGTACTTC. V gene TRBV15 combines with J gene TRBJ2-5; TRBD2 matches at 7 bases. Germline CDR1 is LNHNV and CDR2 is YYDKDF (reference sequence). J lost 4 bases, V lost 5 bases, and 13 bases had no gene match. The CDR3 has 16 residues.

The chain combines TRBV25-1 with TRBJ1-2; the D is unclear. V lost 5 bases, J lost 8 bases, and 9 bases lay in between. The CDR3 contains 11 residues. Per germline, CDR1 MGHDK and CDR2 SYGVNS. The CDR3 DNA follows: TGTGCCAGCAGTTCCGGGTACGGCTACACCTTC. It yields the protein CASSSGYGYTF.

The chain couples TRBV7-9 to TRBJ1-1; 8 bases map to TRBD1. Per germline, CDR1 SEHNR and CDR2 FQNEAQ (reference sequence). V was pared by 7 bases and J by 5 bases, with 3 bases of the junction left unmatched. This CDR3 has 12 amino acids. CDR3 loop: CASIQGGTEAFF. CDR3 DNA sequence: TGTGCCAGCATACAGGGGGGGACTGAAGCTTTCTTT.

The CDR3 protein is CSVGTGGHEQYF. DNA for the CDR3: TGCAGCGTGGGGACAGGGGGTCACGAGCAGTACTTC. The V call is TRBV29-1, the J call TRBJ2-7; 11 positions agree with TRBD1. V trimming: 6 bases; J trimming: 5 bases; junction bases outside the gene matches: 3. The germline gives CDR1 SQVTM, CDR2 ANQGSEA. The CDR3 is made up of 12 amino acids.

This chain links TRBV7-2 with TRBJ1-1, with unresolved D. Germline V gene sequence: CDR1 SGHTA, CDR2 FQGNSA. The CDR3 covers 14 residues. Trimming left V 4 bases short and J 1 base short, with 10 bases between. CDR3 in DNA: TGTGCCAGCAGCTATGTCCGATCGAACACTGAAGCTTTCTTT. Translated, it gives CASSYVRSNTEAFF.

This clone was detected a few times. The genes are TRBV7-6 and TRBJ2-7; a weak D match, TRBD1 (5 bases). The CDR3 covers 14 residues. V was clipped by 1 base and J by 2 bases, with 9 bases between them. Germline loops: CDR1 SGHVS, CDR2 FNYEAQ. CDR3 coding DNA: TGTGCCAGCAGCTTAGGGCAGGGAACCTACGAGCAGTACTTC. Protein: CASSLGQGTYEQYF.

The gene calls are TRBV9 and TRBJ1-4; D gene ambiguous. This CDR3 is 15 amino acids long. Germline V gene data show CDR1 as SGDLS and CDR2 as YYNGEE. V was pared by 3 bases and J by 0 bases, with 9 bases between. The chain's CDR3 is CASSGTSATNEKLFF. As DNA, the CDR3 is TGTGCCAGCAGCGGGACCTCGGCAACTAATGAAAAACTGTTTTTT.

The rearrangement uses TRBV11-2 and TRBJ2-2, with D unresolved. Germline V gene data show CDR1 as SGHAT and CDR2 as FQNNGV. The germline V and J ends were trimmed by 2 bases and 0 bases, with 4 bases remaining between them. This CDR3 comprises 14 residues. In nucleotides, the CDR3 is TGTGCCAGCAGCTTAAAAGCGAACACCGGGGAGCTGTTTTTT. Translating it yields CASSLKANTGELFF. Complete variable domain (other parts from reference TRBV11-2 and TRBJ2-2): EAGVAQSPRYKIIEKRQSVAFWCNPISGHATLYWYQQILGQGPKLLIQFQNNGVVDDSQLPKDRFSAERLKGVDSTLKIQPAKLEDSAVYLCASSLKANTGELFFGEGSRLTVL.

As concerns this clone: At one end the junction does not follow the germline gene, possibly because of a read error. J is TRBJ1-2 and V is TRBV6-5; D not resolved. This CDR3 region has 10 residues. Per germline, CDR1 MNHEY and CDR2 SVGAGI. The CDR3 region is CASTMGLAAF. CDR3 coding DNA: TGTGCCAGCACCATGGGCCTCGCCGCCTTC.

The chain joins TRBV7-8 to TRBJ2-5; possible D gene TRBD2, 5 bases. Germline CDR1 and CDR2: SGHVS and FQNEAQ. V gave up 6 bases and J gave up 0 bases, with 11 bases separating them. The CDR3 has 14 amino acids. CDR3 nucleotide sequence: TGTGCCAGCAGTGTTGGACTTAACCAAGAGACCCAGTACTTC. It yields the protein CASSVGLNQETQYF.

J is TRBJ1-6 and V is TRBV7-9; maybe TRBD1 (5 bases). The CDR3 is made up of 13 amino acids. The V end was cut by 5 bases, the J end by 8 bases, with 10 bases between. Germline V gene lookup returns CDR1 SEHNR and CDR2 FQNEAQ (reference sequence). CDR3 amino acids: CASSPLTDSPLHF. CDR3 DNA: TGTGCCAGCAGCCCGTTGACAGATTCACCCCTCCACTTT.

This chain uses TRBV5-6 with TRBJ1-4; the D gene is possibly TRBD1 (6 bases). This CDR3 is built from 15 residues. Germline CDR1 reads SGHDT; CDR2 reads YYEEEE. V lost 0 bases, J lost 8 bases, and 14 bases lay in between. The CDR3 region has the DNA TGTGCCAGCAGCTTGGGTACAGGGTTCGGAGAAAAACTGTTTTTT. Amino acid sequence: CASSLGTGFGEKLFF.

The chain uses TRBV27 and TRBJ1-6; no definite D call. The CDR3 is made up of 14 amino acids. Germline loops: CDR1 MNHEY, CDR2 SMNVEV (reference sequence). The ends were cut back, 6 bases at V and 7 bases at J, with 13 bases in the middle. The CDR3 spells CASREERTNSPLHF. Written as DNA, the CDR3 is TGTGCCAGCAGAGAGGAACGGACCAATTCACCCCTCCACTTT.

The J gene is TRBJ1-6, the V gene TRBV7-6; 8 nucleotides agree with TRBD1. CDR1 is SGHVS, CDR2 FNYEAQ, per germline. CDR3 length: 16 residues. The ends lost 3 bases at V and 6 bases at J; junction bases unmatched: 7. CDR3 amino acids: CASSLANQGANSPLHF. CDR3 DNA sequence: TGTGCCAGCAGCTTGGCTAACCAGGGGGCTAATTCACCCCTCCACTTT.

V usage is TRBV27 and J usage is TRBJ1-2, with 7 bases fitting TRBD1. Per the germline V gene, CDR1 is MNHEY and CDR2 is SMNVEV (reference sequence). The V and J ends lost 5 bases and 5 bases, in that order; junction bases with no gene match: 11. The CDR3 totals 15 residues. The CDR3 DNA follows: TGTGCCAGCAGTACATTGACAGGGTTGCGGTATGGCTACACCTTC. Protein: CASSTLTGLRYGYTF.